The 12 T cell receptor beta chains below come from one sample, sequenced in a study of blood T cell repertoires in COVID-19. Method: immunoSEQ multiplex PCR; TCRdb's copy keeps in-frame clones and lacks some. This sample has about 320,000 clones, with around 90% found just once. Input material: PBMCs or T cells enriched from blood (not recorded which). The receptors derive from a man aged 30 to 39 who had recovered from COVID-19.

Of note for this clone: The same CDR3 is also encoded by other DNA sequences in this sample. The chain uses TRBV19 and TRBJ1-2; 10 nucleotides line up with TRBD1. This CDR3 has 13 residues. Trimming cost V 9 bases and J 6 bases; bases outside gene matches: 7. From germline, CDR1 is LNHDA and CDR2 SQIVND (reference sequence). CDR3 sequence (DNA): TGTGCCAGCTCCACGGACAGGGGGAATGGCTACACCTTC. It yields the protein CASSTDRGNGYTF.

The chain has TRBV5-6 and TRBJ2-2; 7 bases fit TRBD1. V lost 4 bases to trimming and J lost 2 bases; unmatched junction nucleotides: 5. Germline V gives CDR1 SGHDT, CDR2 YYEEEE. The CDR3 length is 15 residues. In DNA, the CDR3 is TGTGCCAGCAGCCCGAGGGACAGAAACACCGGGGAGCTGTTTTTT. Translated: CASSPRDRNTGELFF.

This chain joins TRBV2 and TRBJ2-7; D might be TRBD2 (5 bases). This CDR3 contains 12 residues. From germline, CDR1 is SNHLY and CDR2 FYNNEI. V lost 5 bases and J lost 3, with 8 bases in between. Here the CDR3 reads CASSPRGYEQYF. CDR3 DNA sequence: TGTGCCAGCAGTCCCCGGGGCTACGAGCAGTACTTC.

The chain has TRBV10-3 and TRBJ1-3, with 8 bases aligning to TRBD1. Germline loops: CDR1 ENHRY, CDR2 SYGVKD. The trim removed 11 bases at V and 1 base at J, leaving 7 bases unmatched. CDR3 length: 14 residues. CDR3 bases: TGTGCCGCCGGACAGGGAAAGTCTGGAAACACCATATATTTT. As protein: CAAGQGKSGNTIYF.

V is TRBV13 and J is TRBJ2-7, with D tentatively TRBD2 (6 bases). Trimming shortened V by 4 bases and J by 2 bases, and 18 bases separated the two germline ends. In germline, CDR1 is PRHDT, CDR2 FYEKMQ (reference sequence). This CDR3 comprises 16 residues. CDR3 residues: CASSSTQTSPAYEQYF. The CDR3 bases are TGTGCCAGCAGCTCTACACAGACTAGTCCAGCCTACGAGCAGTACTTC.

The chain is built from TRBV5-4 and TRBJ1-1; a weak D match, TRBD1 (5 bases). Germline V gives CDR1 SGHNT, CDR2 YYREEE (reference sequence). The CDR3 contains 16 residues. Trimming cost V 0 bases and J 4 bases, with 16 bases left between them. The CDR3 region has the DNA TGTGCCAGCAGCTTGGACACCGGGGGGATCGGCACTGAAGCTTTCTTT. It specifies CASSLDTGGIGTEAFF.

In this sample, this clone turned up a few times. The chain employs TRBV10-1 and TRBJ2-2, with 7 bases fitting TRBD1. Per the germline V gene, CDR1 is WNHNN and CDR2 is SYGVQD (reference sequence). V trimming: 1 base; J trimming: 1 base; junction bases outside the gene matches: 0. CDR3 length: 15 residues. The CDR3 coding sequence is TGCGCCAGCAGTGAGTGGACAGGGAACACCGGGGAGCTGTTTTTT. The encoded protein is CASSEWTGNTGELFF.

The DNA of the CDR3 is TGTGCCAGCAGTGCCAGACAGGGGTACTACGAGCAGTACTTC. Residues: CASSARQGYYEQYF. The chain carries TRBV28 and TRBJ2-7, with 8 nucleotides matching TRBD1. Germline CDR1 is MDHEN and CDR2 is SYDVKM. The CDR3 consists of 14 residues. V shed 5 bases, J shed 3 bases, and the junction held 6 bases outside the gene matches.

J is TRBJ2-5 and V is TRBV11-2, with TRBD2 matching over 7 bases. Unmatched junction bases numbered 8, after V lost 5 bases and J lost 2 bases. From germline, CDR1 is SGHAT and CDR2 FQNNGV. This CDR3 is built from 15 residues. In nucleotides, the CDR3 is TGTGCCAGCAGCCTCCAAAGCGGGGTACAAGAGACCCAGTACTTC. It codes for CASSLQSGVQETQYF.

The sample holds a few counts of this clone. This chain joins TRBV19 and TRBJ1-6; possibly TRBD1 for D (6 bases). The germline V gene encodes CDR1 LNHDA and CDR2 SQIVND (reference sequence). CDR3 length: 16 amino acids. Trimming removed 6 bases from V and 7 bases from J, with 19 bases in between. The CDR3 region is CASRERLTGHNSPLHF. The CDR3 DNA is TGTGCCAGTAGGGAAAGACTTACAGGGCACAATTCACCCCTCCACTTT.

This chain connects TRBV5-1 to TRBJ1-5; TRBD1 might be the D (5 bases). The V end lost 4 bases, the J end lost 5 bases, and 13 bases lay between the germline ends. The CDR3 extends over 14 amino acids. Germline V gives CDR1 SGHRS, CDR2 YFSETQ. Written as DNA, the CDR3 is TGCGCCAGCAGCCGAGACGGCAGGGATCAGCCCCAGCATTTT. Encoded protein: CASSRDGRDQPQHF.

This chain links TRBV19 with TRBJ1-1, with no clear D. V was cut by 7 bases and J by 3 bases, with 9 bases left in between. The CDR3 has 12 amino acids. Germline V gene lookup returns CDR1 LNHDA and CDR2 SQIVND (reference sequence). Written as DNA, the CDR3 is TGTGCCAGTATGCAATCGGACACTGAAGCTTTCTTT. Its translation is CASMQSDTEAFF.